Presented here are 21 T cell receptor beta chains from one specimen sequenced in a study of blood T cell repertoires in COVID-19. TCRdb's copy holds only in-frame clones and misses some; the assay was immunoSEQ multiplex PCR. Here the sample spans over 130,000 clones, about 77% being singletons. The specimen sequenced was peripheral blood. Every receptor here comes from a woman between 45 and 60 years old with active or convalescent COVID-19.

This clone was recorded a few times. The CDR3 protein is CASSRGGTSTDTQYF. Here the CDR3 DNA reads TGTGCCAGCAGCCGCGGAGGGACTAGCACAGATACGCAGTATTTT. This sequence joins TRBV6-6 and TRBJ2-3, with a weak D call TRBD2 (6 bases). The CDR3 is 15 residues long. Germline CDR1 reads MNHNY; CDR2 reads SVGAGI (reference sequence). Trimming removed 6 bases at V and 0 bases at J, with 13 bases between.

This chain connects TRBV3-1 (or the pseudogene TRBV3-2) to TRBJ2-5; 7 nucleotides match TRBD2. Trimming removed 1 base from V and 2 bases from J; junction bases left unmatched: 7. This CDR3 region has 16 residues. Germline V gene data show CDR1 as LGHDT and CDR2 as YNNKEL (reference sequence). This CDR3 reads CASSQGVGRPQETQYF. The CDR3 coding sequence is TGTGCCAGCAGCCAAGGGGTCGGGAGGCCACAAGAGACCCAGTACTTC.

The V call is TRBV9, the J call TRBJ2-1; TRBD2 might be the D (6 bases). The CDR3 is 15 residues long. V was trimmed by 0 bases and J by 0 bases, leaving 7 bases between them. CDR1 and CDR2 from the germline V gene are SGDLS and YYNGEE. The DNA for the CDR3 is TGTGCCAGCAGCGTAGCGACTAGCTCCTACAATGAGCAGTTCTTC. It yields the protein CASSVATSSYNEQFF.

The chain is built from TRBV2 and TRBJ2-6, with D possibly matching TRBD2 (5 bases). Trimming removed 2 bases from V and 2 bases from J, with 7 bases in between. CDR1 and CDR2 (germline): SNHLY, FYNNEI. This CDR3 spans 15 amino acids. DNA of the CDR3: TGTGCCAGCAGTGAATCCGGGGCTGGGGCCAACGTCCTGACTTTC. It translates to CASSESGAGANVLTF.

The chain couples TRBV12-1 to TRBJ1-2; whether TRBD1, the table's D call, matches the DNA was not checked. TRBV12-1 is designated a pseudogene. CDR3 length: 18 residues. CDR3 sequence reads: CASSFVPPPTDSKLGYTF. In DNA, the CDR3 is TGTGCCAGCAGCTTTGTTCCCCCACCGACAGACTCCAAATTAGGCTACACCTTC.

The CDR3 reads CATPGLGYNSPLHF. CDR3 DNA: TGTGCCACCCCAGGGCTTGGGTATAATTCACCCCTCCACTTT. V is TRBV24-1 and J is TRBJ1-6; tentative D call: TRBD1 (5 bases). CDR3 length equals 14 residues. Germline loops: CDR1 KGHDR, CDR2 SFDVKD. Trimming removed 9 bases from V and 4 bases from J, with 12 bases in between.

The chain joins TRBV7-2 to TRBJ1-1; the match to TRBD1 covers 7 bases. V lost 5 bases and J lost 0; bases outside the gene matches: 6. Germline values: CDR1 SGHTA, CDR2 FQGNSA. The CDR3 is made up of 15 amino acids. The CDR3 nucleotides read TGTGCCAGCAGCCCGACAGGGAAAATGAACACTGAAGCTTTCTTT. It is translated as CASSPTGKMNTEAFF.

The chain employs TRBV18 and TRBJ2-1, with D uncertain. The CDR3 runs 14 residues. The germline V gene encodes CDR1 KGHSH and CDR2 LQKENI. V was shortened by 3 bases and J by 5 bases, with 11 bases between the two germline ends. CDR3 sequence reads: CASSPRTTDNEQFF. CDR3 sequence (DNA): TGTGCCAGCTCACCTCGTACAACAGACAATGAGCAGTTCTTC.

The CDR3 bases are TGTGCCAGCAGTTCAGGGGAACTATATGGCTACACCTTC. Protein: CASSSGELYGYTF. The chain carries TRBV6-5 and TRBJ1-2; TRBD1 might be the D (6 bases). Germline-derived CDR1 and CDR2 are MNHEY and SVGAGI. Trimming shortened V by 4 bases and J by 5 bases, and 11 bases separated the two germline ends. The CDR3 is 13 amino acids.

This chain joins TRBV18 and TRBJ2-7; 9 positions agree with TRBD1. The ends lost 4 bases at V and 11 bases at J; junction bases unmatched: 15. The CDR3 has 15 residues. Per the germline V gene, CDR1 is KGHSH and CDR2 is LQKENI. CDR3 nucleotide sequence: TGTGCCAGCTCACTCTCTGGACAGGGGAGGGGATTGGAGTACTTC. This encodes CASSLSGQGRGLEYF.

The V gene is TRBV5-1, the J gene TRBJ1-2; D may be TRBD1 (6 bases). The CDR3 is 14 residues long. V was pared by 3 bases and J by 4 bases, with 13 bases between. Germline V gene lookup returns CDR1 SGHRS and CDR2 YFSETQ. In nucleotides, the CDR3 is TGCGCCAGCAGCTGGGGAGACAGGCTCTATGGCTACACCTTC. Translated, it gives CASSWGDRLYGYTF.

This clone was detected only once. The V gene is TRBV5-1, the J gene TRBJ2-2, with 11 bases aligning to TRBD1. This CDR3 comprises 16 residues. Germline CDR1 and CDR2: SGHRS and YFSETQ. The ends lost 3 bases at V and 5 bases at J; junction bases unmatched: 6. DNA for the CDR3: TGCGCCAGCAGCTCGGATTGGGACAGGGGGACCGGGGAGCTGTTTTTT. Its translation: CASSSDWDRGTGELFF.

The CDR3 DNA sequence: TGTGCCAGCAGCCCGCGGCCGGGACAGGGATACGAGCAGTACTTC. It translates to CASSPRPGQGYEQYF. The chain employs TRBV9 and TRBJ2-7; 9 bases align to TRBD1. Unmatched junction bases numbered 9, after V lost 4 bases and J lost 4 bases. There are 15 residues in the CDR3. Germline lookup yields CDR1 SGDLS and CDR2 YYNGEE. Supplemented by reference TRBV9 and TRBJ2-7, the full variable domain reads DSGVTQTPKHLITATGQRVTLRCSPRSGDLSVYWYQQSLDQGLQFLIQYYNGEERAKGNILERFSAQQFPDLHSELNLSSLELGDSALYFCASSPRPGQGYEQYFGPGTRLTVT.

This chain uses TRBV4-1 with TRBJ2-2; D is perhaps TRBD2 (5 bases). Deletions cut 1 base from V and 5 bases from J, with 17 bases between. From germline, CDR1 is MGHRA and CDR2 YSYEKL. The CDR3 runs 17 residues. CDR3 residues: CASSQAVRTDDTGELFF. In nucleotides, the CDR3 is TGCGCCAGCAGCCAAGCAGTGCGGACTGATGATACCGGGGAGCTGTTTTTT.

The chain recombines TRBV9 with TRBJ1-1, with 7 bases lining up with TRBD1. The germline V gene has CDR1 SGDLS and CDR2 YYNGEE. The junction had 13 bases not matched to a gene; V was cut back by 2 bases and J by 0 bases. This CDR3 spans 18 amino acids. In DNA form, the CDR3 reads TGTGCCAGCAGCGTGCTAGGGGGCGGGAATAGAATGAACACTGAAGCTTTCTTT. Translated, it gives CASSVLGGGNRMNTEAFF. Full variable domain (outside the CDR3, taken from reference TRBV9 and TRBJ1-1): DSGVTQTPKHLITATGQRVTLRCSPRSGDLSVYWYQQSLDQGLQFLIQYYNGEERAKGNILERFSAQQFPDLHSELNLSSLELGDSALYFCASSVLGGGNRMNTEAFFGQGTRLTVV.

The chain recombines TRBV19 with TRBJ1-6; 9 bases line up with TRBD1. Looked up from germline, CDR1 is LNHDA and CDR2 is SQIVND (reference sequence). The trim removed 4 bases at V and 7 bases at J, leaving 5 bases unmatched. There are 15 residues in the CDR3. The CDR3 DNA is TGTGCCAGTAGTACTACCGGGACAGGGAATTCACCCCTCCACTTT. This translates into CASSTTGTGNSPLHF.

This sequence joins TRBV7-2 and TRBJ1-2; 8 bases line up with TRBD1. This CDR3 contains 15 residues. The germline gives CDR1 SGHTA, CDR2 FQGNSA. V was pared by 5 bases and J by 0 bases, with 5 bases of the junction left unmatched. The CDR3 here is CASSRTGGANYGYTF. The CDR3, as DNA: TGTGCCAGCAGCAGAACAGGGGGAGCTAACTATGGCTACACCTTC.

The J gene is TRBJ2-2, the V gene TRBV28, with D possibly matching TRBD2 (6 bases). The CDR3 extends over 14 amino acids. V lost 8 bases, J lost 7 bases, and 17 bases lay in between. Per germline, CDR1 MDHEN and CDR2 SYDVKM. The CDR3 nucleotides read TGTGCCAGCGCCGTGTACCTGCGGGGCGGGGAGCTGTTTTTT. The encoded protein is CASAVYLRGGELFF.

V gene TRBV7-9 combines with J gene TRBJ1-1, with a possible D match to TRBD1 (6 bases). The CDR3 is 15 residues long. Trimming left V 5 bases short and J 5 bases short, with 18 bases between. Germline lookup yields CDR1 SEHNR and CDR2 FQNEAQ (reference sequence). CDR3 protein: CASSPWGGAGTEAFF. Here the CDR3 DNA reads TGTGCCAGCAGCCCATGGGGGGGGGCAGGAACTGAAGCTTTCTTT. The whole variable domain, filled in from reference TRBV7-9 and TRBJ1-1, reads DTGVSQNPRHKITKRGQNVTFRCDPISEHNRLYWYRQTLGQGPEFLTYFQNEAQLEKSRLLSDRFSAERPKGSFSTLEIQRTEQGDSAMYLCASSPWGGAGTEAFFGQGTRLTVV.

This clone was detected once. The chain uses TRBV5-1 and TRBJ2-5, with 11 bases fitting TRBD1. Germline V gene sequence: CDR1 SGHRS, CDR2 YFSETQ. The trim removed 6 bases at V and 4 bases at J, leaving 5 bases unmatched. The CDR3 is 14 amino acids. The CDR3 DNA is TGCGCCAGCACTAGGACAGGGGGCGGAGAGACCCAGTACTTC. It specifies CASTRTGGGETQYF.

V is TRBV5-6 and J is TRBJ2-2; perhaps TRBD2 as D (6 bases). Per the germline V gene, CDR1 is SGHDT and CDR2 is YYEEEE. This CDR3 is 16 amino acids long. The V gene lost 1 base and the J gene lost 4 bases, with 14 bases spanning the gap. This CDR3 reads CASSLKALASTGELFF. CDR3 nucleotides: TGTGCCAGCAGCTTGAAGGCACTAGCTAGCACCGGGGAGCTGTTTTTT.